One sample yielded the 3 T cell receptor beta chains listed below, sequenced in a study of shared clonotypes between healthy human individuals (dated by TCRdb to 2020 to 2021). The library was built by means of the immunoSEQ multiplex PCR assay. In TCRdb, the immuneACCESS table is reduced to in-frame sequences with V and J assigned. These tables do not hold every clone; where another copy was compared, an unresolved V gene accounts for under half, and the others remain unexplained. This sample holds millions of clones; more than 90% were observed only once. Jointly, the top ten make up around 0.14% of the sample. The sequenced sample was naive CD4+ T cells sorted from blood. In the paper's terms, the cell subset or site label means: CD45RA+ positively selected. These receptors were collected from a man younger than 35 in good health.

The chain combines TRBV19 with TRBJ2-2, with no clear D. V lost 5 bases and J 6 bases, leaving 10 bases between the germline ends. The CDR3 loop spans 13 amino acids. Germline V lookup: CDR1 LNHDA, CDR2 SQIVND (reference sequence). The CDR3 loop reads CASSPLFAGELFF. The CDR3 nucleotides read TGTGCCAGTAGTCCCTTATTTGCCGGGGAGCTGTTTTTT.

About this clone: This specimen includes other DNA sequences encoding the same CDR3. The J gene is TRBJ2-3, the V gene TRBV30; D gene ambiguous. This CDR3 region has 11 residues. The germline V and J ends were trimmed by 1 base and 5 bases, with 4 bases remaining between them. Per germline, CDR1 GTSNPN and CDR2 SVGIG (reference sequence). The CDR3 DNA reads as TGTGCCTGGAGTGGAAGAGATACGCAGTATTTT. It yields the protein CAWSGRDTQYF. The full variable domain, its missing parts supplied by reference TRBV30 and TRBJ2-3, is SQTIHQWPATLVQPVGSPLSLECTVEGTSNPNLYWYRQAAGRGLQLLFYSVGIGQISSEVPQNLSASRPQDRQFILSSKKLLLSDSGFYLCAWSGRDTQYFGPGTRLTVL.

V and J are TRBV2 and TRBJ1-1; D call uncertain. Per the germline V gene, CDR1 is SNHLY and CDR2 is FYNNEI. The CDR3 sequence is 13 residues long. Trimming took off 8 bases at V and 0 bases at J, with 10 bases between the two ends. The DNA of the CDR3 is TGTGCCAGCCTACTTGATTTGAACACTGAAGCTTTCTTT. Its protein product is CASLLDLNTEAFF.